Shown below are 22 T cell receptor beta chains from a single sample sequenced in a study of regulatory T cells in long-lasting Graves disease. Time point noted: newly diagnosed GD, antithyroid drugs for less than 3 months. RNA extracted from PBMCs served as the sequencing template. The TCR beta library used iRepertoire HTBI primers with Arm-PCR amplification of CDR3. Via MiXCR, TCRdb re-called the multiplex PCR reads, giving one row per CDR3 protein. The data show over 400,000 distinct CDR3 sequences, around 13% seen once. The same data also went into a second study, on T cells in Graves' hyperthyroidism and ophthalmopathy.

Sequencing used peripheral blood mononuclear cells (PBMCs), obtained at new diagnosis, from a patient treated with antithyroid drugs. These receptor sequences come from a woman between 50 and 59 years old with Graves disease.

In its sample, this clonotype was seen a few times. The rearrangement joins TRBV27 to TRBJ2-1, with D hard to call. V was cut by 1 base and J by 7 bases, with 8 bases left in between. This CDR3 is built from 13 residues. Germline CDR1 and CDR2: MNHEY and SMNVEV (reference sequence). The CDR3 is CASSLFGYNEQFF. The CDR3 nucleotides read TGTGCCAGCAGTTTATTCGGATATAATGAGCAGTTCTTC.

This clonotype was detected ten times or more. The chain carries TRBV12-3 or TRBV12-4 and TRBJ1-5; TRBD1 aligns across 12 bases. V lost 8 bases and J lost 6; bases outside the gene matches: 5. The CDR3 consists of 14 residues. CDR3 bases: TGTGCCAGCGGGGGACAGGGGGCGTTTCAGCCCCAGCATTTT. Its translation: CASGGQGAFQPQHF.

This clonotype was recorded many times. The chain has TRBV7-3 and TRBJ1-1, with TRBD1 as a possible D gene (5 bases). V was shortened by 2 bases and J by 6 bases, with 16 bases between the two germline ends. CDR1 is SGHTA, CDR2 FQGTGA, per germline. The CDR3 runs 15 residues. CDR3 bases: TGTGCCAGCAGCTTATATCAGGGTCTAAACGCTGAAGCTTTCTTT. It is translated as CASSLYQGLNAEAFF.

This clonotype was counted ten times or more. The J gene is TRBJ2-3, the V gene TRBV28, with D unclear. Germline CDR1 is MDHEN and CDR2 is SYDVKM. The CDR3 has 13 amino acids. The ends were cut back, 5 bases at V and 0 bases at J, with 6 bases in the middle. The CDR3 spells CASSMDSTDTQYF. For the CDR3, the DNA is TGTGCCAGCAGTATGGACAGCACAGATACGCAGTATTTT.

This clonotype came up a few times. The chain uses TRBV9 and TRBJ1-4, with D maybe TRBD1 (6 bases). CDR3 length: 14 residues. V gave up 0 bases and J gave up 6 bases, with 9 bases separating them. Germline lookup yields CDR1 SGDLS and CDR2 YYNGEE. The CDR3 loop is CASSVAAGDEKLFF. CDR3 nucleotide sequence: TGTGCCAGCAGCGTAGCTGCAGGGGATGAAAAACTGTTTTTT.

This clonotype came up a few times. This sequence joins TRBV10-2 and TRBJ2-4; TRBD1 might be the D (6 bases). The CDR3 runs to 10 residues. Germline CDR1 WSHSY, CDR2 SAAADI. V dropped 10 bases and J dropped 10 bases, with 11 bases sitting between them. The CDR3 DNA reads TGCGCCACCGGGACACCGATTCAGTACTTC. It yields the protein CATGTPIQYF.

This clonotype was seen repeatedly, ten times or more. The V call is TRBV30, the J call TRBJ2-7; D is perhaps TRBD2 (6 bases). CDR1 and CDR2 (germline): GTSNPN, SVGIG (reference sequence). Trimming cost V 3 bases and J 2 bases, with 14 bases left between them. The CDR3 is 14 residues long. This CDR3 is CAWRSPGGPYEQYF. The CDR3 DNA sequence: TGTGCCTGGAGAAGTCCCGGGGGTCCCTACGAGCAGTACTTC.

V is TRBV3-1 and J is TRBJ2-2; TRBD2 might be the D (7 bases). The germline V and J ends were trimmed by 2 bases and 1 base, with 14 bases remaining between them. The length of the CDR3 is 17 residues. Per the germline V gene, CDR1 is LGHDT and CDR2 is YNNKEL (reference sequence). The DNA of the CDR3 is TGTGCCAGCAGCCAAACCGCCGGGGGGCTGAACACCGGGGAGCTGTTTTTT. This encodes CASSQTAGGLNTGELFF.

V gene TRBV2 combines with J gene TRBJ1-5, with D perhaps TRBD1 (5 bases). This CDR3 has 15 amino acids. V lost 4 bases to trimming and J lost 11 bases, with 21 bases between them. The V gene's germline CDR1 is SNHLY and CDR2 FYNNEI. The CDR3 DNA sequence: TGTGCCAGCAGTGTGGACGTTTCAGACAGCTTGGCCCAGCATTTT. This sequence encodes CASSVDVSDSLAQHF.

This clonotype was counted ten times or more. The gene calls are TRBV27 and TRBJ1-4; TRBD1 aligns across 11 bases. The CDR3 runs 14 residues. The germline CDR1 and CDR2 sequences are MNHEY and SMNVEV (reference sequence). The J segment lost 7 bases and the V segment lost 5 bases, leaving 3 bases of the junction unmatched. The CDR3 is CASSVDRGREKLFF. CDR3 DNA: TGTGCCAGCAGTGTGGACAGGGGGCGTGAAAAACTGTTTTTT.

About this clonotype itself: One base away lies a much larger clone, so this may be a sequencing read error. This chain's CDR3 is CSAIGTGVNTGELFF. The CDR3 region has the DNA TGCAGCGCCATAGGGACAGGCGTGAACACCGGGGAGCTGTTTTTT. This chain connects TRBV29-1 to TRBJ2-2; 8 bases fit TRBD1. Germline loops: CDR1 SQVTM, CDR2 ANQGSEA. This CDR3 has 15 residues. The trim removed 7 bases at V and 1 base at J, leaving 8 bases unmatched.

The chain joins TRBV10-1 to TRBJ1-3; no definite D call. The V gene lost 4 bases and the J gene lost 0 bases, with 7 bases spanning the gap. Germline V lookup: CDR1 WNHNN, CDR2 SYGVQD (reference sequence). The CDR3 sequence is 14 residues long. The CDR3 region is CASSARSSGNTIYF. CDR3 bases: TGCGCCAGCAGTGCCCGGAGCTCTGGAAACACCATATATTTT.

This clonotype has only a few counts. The chain couples TRBV5-1 to TRBJ1-4; 10 bases match TRBD1. With 0 bases clipped from V and 10 bases from J, the junction kept 6 bases outside the gene matches. Germline V gene lookup returns CDR1 SGHRS and CDR2 YFSETQ. The CDR3 spans 15 residues. CDR3 sequence (DNA): TGCGCCAGCAGCTTGGAGGGGACAGGGGATGCAAAACTGTTTTTT. Its translation: CASSLEGTGDAKLFF.

This clonotype was counted at least ten times. The chain links TRBV28 to TRBJ1-4; weak D call: TRBD1 (6 bases). The V end was cut by 8 bases, the J end by 7 bases, with 14 bases between. The germline gives CDR1 MDHEN, CDR2 SYDVKM. This CDR3 region has 13 residues. CDR3 sequence: CASFTGRSEKLFF. The CDR3 nucleotides are TGTGCCAGCTTTACAGGGCGGAGTGAAAAACTGTTTTTT.

V and J are TRBV10-3 and TRBJ1-6, with no clear D. Germline loops: CDR1 ENHRY, CDR2 SYGVKD. V lost 2 bases and J lost 5, with 13 bases in between. The CDR3 covers 16 residues. As DNA, the CDR3 is TGTGCCATCAGTGAGAGGACGGGAGCTAATAATTCACCCCTCCACTTT. The encoded protein is CAISERTGANNSPLHF.

This clonotype was detected a few times. The chain has TRBV25-1 and TRBJ2-6, with 9 bases identical to TRBD1. Germline CDR1 MGHDK, CDR2 SYGVNS. The CDR3 length is 19 residues. Trimming at V came to 2 bases and at J to 0 bases, leaving 8 bases not matched to a gene. This chain's CDR3 is CASSELGTGISSGANVLTF. CDR3 DNA sequence: TGTGCCAGCAGTGAACTAGGGACAGGGATTTCCTCTGGGGCCAACGTCCTGACTTTC.

This clonotype has a count of ten or more. The chain is built from TRBV4-1 and TRBJ2-7; D is undetermined. V was trimmed by 1 base and J by 1 base, leaving 8 bases between them. The CDR3 spans 14 residues. Germline V gene data show CDR1 as MGHRA and CDR2 as YSYEKL. CDR3 sequence reads: CASSQVVRSYEQYF. CDR3 nucleotide sequence: TGCGCCAGCAGCCAAGTGGTCCGATCCTACGAGCAGTACTTC.

The chain uses TRBV30 and TRBJ1-2; D is ambiguous. The V end lost 3 bases, the J end lost 2 bases, and 13 bases lay between the germline ends. Germline V gene lookup returns CDR1 GTSNPN and CDR2 SVGIG (reference sequence). The CDR3 is made up of 14 amino acids. Here the CDR3 DNA reads TGTGCCTGGAGCCGGTCGACGGGAAACTATGGCTACACCTTC. It translates to CAWSRSTGNYGYTF. Supplemented by reference TRBV30 and TRBJ1-2, the full variable domain reads SQTIHQWPATLVQPVGSPLSLECTVEGTSNPNLYWYRQAAGRGLQLLFYSVGIGQISSEVPQNLSASRPQDRQFILSSKKLLLSDSGFYLCAWSRSTGNYGYTFGSGTRLTVV.

This clonotype was recorded many times. The chain recombines TRBV27 with TRBJ2-3, with D possibly matching TRBD2 (5 bases). Germline CDR1 MNHEY, CDR2 SMNVEV (reference sequence). V was shortened by 0 bases and J by 1 base, with 23 bases between the two germline ends. This CDR3 is 20 amino acids long. The CDR3: CASSLSIGWAGLFGTDTQYF. Written as DNA, the CDR3 is TGTGCCAGCAGTTTATCGATCGGGTGGGCGGGCTTGTTTGGCACAGATACGCAGTATTTT.

Ten or more counts support this clonotype. At one end the junction does not follow the germline gene, possibly because of a read error. The rearrangement joins TRBV5-1 to TRBJ1-1; D is unresolved. The CDR3 is made up of 13 amino acids. Germline values: CDR1 SGHRS, CDR2 YFSETQ. CDR3 region: CASSLVLNTEAFF. CDR3 nucleotides: TGTGCCAGCAGCTTAGTCCTGAACACTGAAGCTTTCTTT.

This clonotype turned up a few times. This sequence is one base from a far larger clone and is likely a read error. The chain joins TRBV7-9 to TRBJ1-1; D gene uncertain. Trimming took 5 bases from V and 4 from J, leaving 5 bases between them. This CDR3 region has 11 residues. Germline CDR1 reads SEHNR; CDR2 reads FQNEAQ (reference sequence). CDR3 in DNA: TGTGCCAGCAGCGCAATCACTGAAGCTTTCTTT. Protein: CASSAITEAFF. Supplemented by reference TRBV7-9 and TRBJ1-1, the full variable domain reads DTGVSQNPRHKITKRGQNVTFRCDPISEHNRLYWYRQTLGQGPEFLTYFQNEAQLEKSRLLSDRFSAERPKGSFSTLEIQRTEQGDSAMYLCASSAITEAFFGQGTRLTVV.

This clonotype has ten or more counts. The chain uses TRBV7-2 and TRBJ1-1; 7 nucleotides match TRBD1. This CDR3 is 13 amino acids long. V dropped 5 bases and J dropped 11; count of bases not matched to a gene: 11. Germline assignment: CDR1 SGHTA and CDR2 FQGNSA. CDR3 DNA sequence: TGTGCCAGCAGCCCGGCACAGGGGCCCGGGGCTTTCTTT. Protein sequence: CASSPAQGPGAFF.